The next 25 T cell receptor beta chains were all read from a single sample in a study of T-cell reconstitution after alpha-beta-depleted transplantation in children. This sample's TCRbeta library carried unique molecular identifier barcodes. In TCRdb, the PCR reads were re-called with MiXCR into one record per CDR3 protein. Among roughly 500,000 distinct CDR3 sequences, 30% to 35% were seen once, and the ten largest hold under 3%. This specimen consisted of PBMCs from the stem cell graft donor, obtained from the stem cell graft. The source is a human donor who donated a stem cell graft to a child with aplastic anemia.

This clonotype was seen only once. The genes are TRBV6-1 and TRBJ1-5; D remains ambiguous. V was clipped by 3 bases and J by 4 bases, with 10 bases between them. In germline, CDR1 is MNHNS, CDR2 SASEGT. This CDR3 region has 14 residues. The CDR3 reads CASSDNRANQPQHF. The CDR3 nucleotides read TGTGCCAGCAGTGACAACCGGGCGAATCAGCCCCAGCATTTT.

CDR3 region: CSARVAGGGETQYF. The CDR3 nucleotides are TGCAGTGCTAGAGTAGCGGGAGGAGGGGAGACCCAGTACTTC. The chain links TRBV20-1 to TRBJ2-5; 10 bases match TRBD2. The CDR3 has 14 amino acids. From germline, CDR1 is DFQATT and CDR2 SNEGSKA (reference sequence). V lost 1 base and J lost 5; bases outside the gene matches: 4.

The chain recombines TRBV7-8 with TRBJ2-7; no reliable D call. The CDR3 totals 14 residues. The V and J ends lost 1 base and 0 bases respectively, with 7 bases between them. Germline V CDR1 and CDR2: SGHVS, FQNEAQ. The CDR3 sequence: CASSLGTFSYEQYV. CDR3 DNA sequence: TGTGCCAGCAGCTTAGGGACCTTCTCCTACGAGCAGTACGTC.

Only a few counts were recorded for this clonotype. The J gene is TRBJ2-3, the V gene TRBV5-5, with no clear D. The CDR3 is made up of 15 amino acids. Looked up from germline, CDR1 is SGHKS and CDR2 is YYEKEE (reference sequence). The V end was cut by 1 base, the J end by 2 bases, with 11 bases between. CDR3 nucleotides: TGTGCCAGCAGCTTGTTGACCTACGACACAGATACGCAGTATTTT. Its translation: CASSLLTYDTDTQYF.

The chain recombines TRBV27 with TRBJ1-1, with TRBD1 identical over 10 bases. J was trimmed by 4 bases and V by 4 bases; bases with no gene match: 6. CDR1 is MNHEY, CDR2 SMNVEV, per germline (reference sequence). This CDR3 has 15 amino acids. CDR3 sequence (DNA): TGTGCCAGCAGTTCCTCGGGACAGGGGAGCACTGAAGCTTTCTTT. Translating gives CASSSSGQGSTEAFF.

The chain is built from TRBV7-9 and TRBJ1-6, with 10 bases fitting TRBD1. The germline gives CDR1 SEHNR, CDR2 FQNEAQ (reference sequence). The CDR3 has 15 residues. V trimming: 5 bases; J trimming: 10 bases; junction bases outside the gene matches: 8. CDR3 amino acids: CASSPGTGAGSPLHF. Here the CDR3 DNA reads TGTGCCAGCAGCCCCGGGACAGGGGCTGGATCACCCCTCCACTTT.

This clonotype was recorded a few times. This rearrangement joins TRBV21-1 to TRBJ1-2; TRBD1 is the table's D call, not checked against the DNA. TRBV21-1 corresponds to a pseudogene. CDR3 size: 15 residues. The CDR3 bases are TGTGCCAGCAGCAAAGGATCGACAGTGACCTATGGCTACACCTTC. Translated: CASSKGSTVTYGYTF.

This CDR3 is CASSPTSGSFGRNEQFF. Here the CDR3 DNA reads TGTGCCAGCAGCCCCACTAGCGGGAGCTTTGGTCGGAATGAGCAGTTCTTC. This chain connects TRBV6-1 to TRBJ2-1, with 11 positions matching TRBD2. Germline loops: CDR1 MNHNS, CDR2 SASEGT. Unmatched junction bases numbered 14, after V lost 6 bases and J lost 7 bases. The CDR3 length is 17 residues.

The gene calls are TRBV21-1 and TRBJ2-3; whether TRBD1, the table's D call, matches the DNA was not checked. TRBV21-1 is a known pseudogene. CDR3 length equals 16 residues. The DNA for the CDR3 is TGTGCCAGCAGCAAATTAGTACACGGGGGCACAGATACGCAGTATTTT. Encoded protein: CASSKLVHGGTDTQYF.

This chain uses TRBV12-3 or TRBV12-4 with TRBJ2-5; 12 positions agree with TRBD2. This CDR3 has 18 residues. The J segment lost 5 bases and the V segment lost 1 base, leaving 11 bases of the junction unmatched. The CDR3 bases are TGTGCCAGCAGTTTAGTACGACTAGCGGGAGCCGTGGGGGAGACCCAGTACTTC. This translates into CASSLVRLAGAVGETQYF.

This clonotype was found a few times. J is TRBJ2-1 and V is TRBV6-1, with D perhaps TRBD2 (6 bases). Looked up from germline, CDR1 is MNHNS and CDR2 is SASEGT. Trimming pared 4 bases from V and 7 bases from J, leaving 17 bases between. The CDR3 sequence is 15 residues long. The DNA of the CDR3 is TGTGCCAGCAGTGTGACTAGGGTGGGGAGTAATGAGCAGTTCTTC. It specifies CASSVTRVGSNEQFF.

The chain couples TRBV5-5 to TRBJ1-1; D ambiguous. The CDR3 covers 13 residues. The ends were cut back, 2 bases at V and 8 bases at J, with 13 bases in the middle. Germline-derived CDR1 and CDR2 are SGHKS and YYEKEE (reference sequence). The CDR3, as DNA: TGTGCCAGCAGCTTAGCTACCGGGGTCGAAGCTTTCTTT. Translating it yields CASSLATGVEAFF.

This rearrangement joins TRBV12-3 or TRBV12-4 to TRBJ2-1; TRBD2 matches 7 bases. The CDR3 is 14 residues long. V was clipped by 7 bases and J by 3 bases; unmatched bases: 6. The CDR3 DNA is TGTGCCAGCACCCTAGGACTAGACTACAATGAGCAGTTCTTC. This translates into CASTLGLDYNEQFF.

This clonotype was counted a few times. This rearrangement joins TRBV5-1 to TRBJ2-1; D may be TRBD2 (6 bases). V was trimmed by 0 bases and J by 6 bases, leaving 10 bases between them. This CDR3 has 14 residues. Per the germline V gene, CDR1 is SGHRS and CDR2 is YFSETQ. In DNA, the CDR3 is TGCGCCAGCAGCTTGGTGGGGAGGATCAATGAGCAGTTCTTC. Its protein is CASSLVGRINEQFF.

V and J are TRBV28 and TRBJ2-7; 9 bases fit TRBD1. Germline CDR1 reads MDHEN; CDR2 reads SYDVKM. The V segment lost 3 bases and the J segment 5 bases; nucleotides outside the gene matches: 8. The CDR3 is made up of 15 amino acids. The CDR3 coding sequence is TGTGCCAGCAGTTTGGGACAGGGCTTTCGGCACGAGCAGTACTTC. Its protein is CASSLGQGFRHEQYF. Full variable domain (remainder filled in from reference TRBV28 and TRBJ2-7): DVKVTQSSRYLVKRTGEKVFLECVQDMDHENMFWYRQDPGLGLRLIYFSYDVKMKEKGDIPEGYSVSREKKERFSLILESASTNQTSMYLCASSLGQGFRHEQYFGPGTRLTVT.

J is TRBJ2-7 and V is TRBV5-6, with 14 nucleotides matching TRBD2. This CDR3 comprises 16 residues. Losses at the gene ends were 4 bases for V and 1 base for J; bases not matched to a gene: 4. Germline V lookup: CDR1 SGHDT, CDR2 YYEEEE. Here the CDR3 DNA reads TGTGCCAGCAGCCCCGGGACTAGCGGGAGATCCTACGAGCAGTACGTC. It yields the protein CASSPGTSGRSYEQYV.

The genes are TRBV7-6 and TRBJ2-3; D is undetermined. Trimming removed 4 bases at V and 0 bases at J, with 14 bases between. The CDR3 contains 16 residues. Germline V CDR1 and CDR2: SGHVS, FNYEAQ. The CDR3 loop is CASSSVGVTSTDTQYF. DNA for the CDR3: TGTGCCAGCAGCTCGGTGGGCGTAACAAGCACAGATACGCAGTATTTT.

This chain connects TRBV5-8 to TRBJ2-5; 9 bases line up with TRBD1. CDR1 is SGHTS and CDR2 is YDEGEE in the germline V gene. The CDR3 is 14 residues long. Trimming cost V 4 bases and J 3 bases; bases outside gene matches: 4. The CDR3 DNA reads as TGTGCCAGCAGCCCCGGGACAGGGAAAGAGACCCAGTACTTC. Protein product: CASSPGTGKETQYF.

This rearrangement joins TRBV6-5 to TRBJ1-2, with D perhaps matching TRBD1 (5 bases). Germline CDR1 is MNHEY and CDR2 is SVGAGI. Trimming removed 2 bases from V and 2 bases from J, with 9 bases in between. The CDR3 extends over 14 amino acids. CDR3 in amino acids: CASSYGTDNYGYTF. The CDR3 DNA is TGTGCCAGCAGTTACGGGACTGACAACTATGGCTACACCTTC.

The gene calls are TRBV20-1 and TRBJ1-3; 8 bases agree with TRBD1. The CDR3 is 15 amino acids. J gave up 2 bases and V 5 bases, and 8 bases lay outside the gene matches. The germline V gene has CDR1 DFQATT and CDR2 SNEGSKA (reference sequence). CDR3 region: CSAGRIQGAGNTIYF. DNA of the CDR3: TGCAGTGCTGGCCGAATACAGGGGGCTGGAAACACCATATATTTT.

This clonotype was picked up a small number of times. This sequence joins TRBV6-2 or TRBV6-3 and TRBJ2-7; unclear D gene. The CDR3 runs to 12 residues. The V end lost 6 bases, the J end lost 1 base, and 7 bases lay between the germline ends. Germline values: CDR1 MNHEY, CDR2 SVGEGT. The CDR3 region is CASSRVSYEQYV. The CDR3 bases are TGTGCCAGCAGCCGAGTATCCTACGAGCAGTACGTC.

This clonotype was detected a few times. The chain combines TRBV30 with TRBJ2-2, with a tentative D call TRBD1 (5 bases). This CDR3 has 14 residues. CDR1 and CDR2 (germline): GTSNPN, SVGIG (reference sequence). V was cut by 0 bases and J by 6 bases, with 11 bases left in between. The CDR3 nucleotides read TGTGCCTGGAGTGTTAGTGTAGGGGCCGGGGAGCTGTTTTTT. As protein: CAWSVSVGAGELFF.

This clonotype showed up just a few times. The chain links TRBV20-1 to TRBJ1-1; D is unresolved. The V and J ends lost 2 bases and 0 bases respectively, with 13 bases between them. This CDR3 has 15 amino acids. Germline V CDR1 and CDR2: DFQATT, SNEGSKA (reference sequence). The CDR3 loop reads CSARTSPPMNTEAFF. CDR3 sequence (DNA): TGCAGTGCTAGAACATCGCCCCCAATGAACACTGAAGCTTTCTTT.

This clonotype was observed a handful of times. The chain recombines TRBV5-4 with TRBJ1-5; D is unresolved. This CDR3 has 15 residues. Germline V gene sequence: CDR1 SGHNT, CDR2 YYREEE (reference sequence). V lost 4 bases to trimming and J lost 6 bases, with 17 bases between them. CDR3 protein: CASSPGPGGVQPQHF. In nucleotides, the CDR3 is TGTGCCAGCAGCCCGGGCCCGGGAGGAGTTCAGCCCCAGCATTTT. The whole variable domain, remainder taken from reference TRBV5-4 and TRBJ1-5, is ETGVTQSPTHLIKTRGQQVTLRCSSQSGHNTVSWYQQALGQGPQFIFQYYREEENGRGNFPPRFSGLQFPNYSSELNVNALELDDSALYLCASSPGPGGVQPQHFGDGTRLSIL.

The chain recombines TRBV7-6 with TRBJ2-1, with D possibly being TRBD2 (6 bases). This CDR3 has 15 residues. V shed 1 base and J shed 4 bases, with 11 bases lying between them. Germline CDR1 reads SGHVS; CDR2 reads FNYEAQ. As DNA, the CDR3 is TGTGCCAGCAGCTTAGAAGCGGAGGGGTACAATGAGCAGTTCTTC. Residues: CASSLEAEGYNEQFF.